This T cell receptor beta chain derives from a study of response to subunit inactivated influenza vaccine. Overall study findings and caveats: A suggestion made by the authors is that each seasonal influenza vaccination recruits few new T cells.

Germline CDR1 and CDR2: MNHEY and SVGEGT. The CDR3 spans 13 residues. Trimming took off 7 bases at V and 4 bases at J, with 10 bases between the two ends. TCRdb reprocessed the RT-PCR reads via MiXCR and lists one record per CDR3 protein. The repertoire includes 550,000 to 800,000 distinct CDR3 sequences, about 15% of them detected once, and approximately 10% sits in the top ten. This clonotype appeared a few times. The antigen is undetermined. The sequenced sample was PBMCs from blood, obtained roughly 13 days after vaccination. The sequence was collected from a man in his forties or fifties who received an inactivated influenza vaccine. The chain couples TRBV6-2 or TRBV6-3 to TRBJ2-2; no firm D call. The CDR3 nucleotides are TGTGCCAGCACCCAGGTTTCCACCGGGGAGCTGTTTTTT. Amino acids: CASTQVSTGELFF.